Listed below are T cell receptor beta chains from one sample, sequenced in a study of T cells in Graves' hyperthyroidism and ophthalmopathy. A single record per CDR3 protein comes from TCRdb applying MiXCR to the multiplex PCR reads. Here the sample spans approximately 640,000 distinct CDR3 sequences, about 17% being singletons. Sequenced input: blood. Every receptor here comes from a woman between 25 and 40 years old with Graves' hyperthyroidism. CDR3s include the opening cysteine and the closing phenylalanine or tryptophan. Fields, in order: V gene, J gene, clone size, D gene, CDR3 protein, CDR3 DNA. D genes are given only for firm matches. Clone sizes are given selectively: once, few, many, or a class where the clone is expanded.

V gene: TRBV12-3/TRBV12-4; J gene: TRBJ1-5; clone size: many; D gene: TRBD1; CDR3 protein: CASSKRTGGGQPQHF; CDR3 DNA: TGTGCCAGCAGCAAACGGACAGGGGGCGGGCAGCCCCAGCATTTT
V gene: TRBV12-5; J gene: TRBJ2-7; clone size: many; D gene: .; CDR3 protein: CASSEGDRREQYF; CDR3 DNA: TGTGCTAGTTCGGAGGGGGACCGCCGCGAGCAGTACTTC
V gene: TRBV12-3/TRBV12-4; J gene: TRBJ2-2; clone size: .; D gene: .; CDR3 protein: CASSEQGGVTGELFF; CDR3 DNA: TGTGCCAGCAGTGAACAGGGGGGGGTCACCGGGGAGCTGTTTTTT
V gene: TRBV5-1; J gene: TRBJ2-5; clone size: .; D gene: TRBD2; CDR3 protein: CASSTGLAEGETQYF; CDR3 DNA: TGCGCCAGCAGCACCGGACTAGCGGAGGGGGAGACCCAGTACTTC
V gene: TRBV2; J gene: TRBJ2-5; clone size: .; D gene: TRBD2; CDR3 protein: CASRGTTRQETQYF; CDR3 DNA: TGTGCCAGCAGGGGGACTACCCGTCAAGAGACCCAGTACTTC
V gene: TRBV20-1; J gene: TRBJ2-3; clone size: many; D gene: TRBD2; CDR3 protein: CSATSGGHTDTQYF; CDR3 DNA: TGCAGTGCAACTAGCGGAGGTCACACAGATACGCAGTATTTT
V gene: TRBV25-1; J gene: TRBJ1-3; clone size: few; D gene: TRBD1; CDR3 protein: CASSEGTVSGNTIYF; CDR3 DNA: TGTGCCAGCAGCGAAGGGACAGTCTCTGGAAACACCATATATTTT
V gene: TRBV28; J gene: TRBJ2-2; clone size: few; D gene: TRBD2; CDR3 protein: CAIKGGSGRELFF; CDR3 DNA: TGTGCCATCAAGGGTGGTAGCGGGAGGGAGCTGTTTTTT
V gene: TRBV7-7; J gene: TRBJ2-1; clone size: .; D gene: .; CDR3 protein: CASSLVLPFEQFF; CDR3 DNA: TGTGCTAGCAGCTTAGTCCTCCCGTTTGAGCAGTTCTTC
V gene: TRBV7-2; J gene: TRBJ2-3; clone size: once; D gene: .; CDR3 protein: CASSSSPPVTDTQYF; CDR3 DNA: TGTGCCAGCAGCTCTTCCCCTCCGGTCACAGATACGCAGTATTTT
V gene: TRBV20-1; J gene: TRBJ2-3; clone size: many; D gene: TRBD2; CDR3 protein: CSASPFRGTGGPISTDTQYF; CDR3 DNA: TGCAGTGCTAGCCCATTTAGGGGAACGGGAGGGCCGATTAGCACAGATACGCAGTATTTT
V gene: TRBV5-1; J gene: TRBJ2-3; clone size: .; D gene: .; CDR3 protein: CASSVVGDAAQYF; CDR3 DNA: TGCGCCAGCAGCGTTGTCGGGGACGCTGCGCAGTATTTT
V gene: TRBV2; J gene: TRBJ1-5; clone size: many; D gene: .; CDR3 protein: CASSEWNQPQHF; CDR3 DNA: TGTGCCAGCAGTGAATGGAATCAGCCCCAGCATTTT
V gene: TRBV6-1; J gene: TRBJ1-1; clone size: .; D gene: .; CDR3 protein: CASTRAGVSEAFF; CDR3 DNA: TGTGCCAGCACGAGGGCGGGGGTTTCTGAAGCTTTCTTT
V gene: TRBV12-3/TRBV12-4; J gene: TRBJ2-2; clone size: many; D gene: TRBD2; CDR3 protein: CASSPLAGGRGELFF; CDR3 DNA: TGTGCCAGCAGCCCCCTAGCGGGAGGGCGAGGGGAGCTGTTTTTT
V gene: TRBV7-9; J gene: TRBJ2-7; clone size: many; D gene: TRBD2; CDR3 protein: CASSFERGEQYF; CDR3 DNA: TGTGCCAGCAGCTTTGAGCGGGGGGAGCAGTACTTC
V gene: TRBV29-1; J gene: TRBJ1-5; clone size: .; D gene: .; CDR3 protein: CSVMGASNQPQHF; CDR3 DNA: TGCAGCGTGATGGGGGCAAGCAATCAGCCCCAGCATTTT
V gene: TRBV12-3/TRBV12-4; J gene: TRBJ2-1; clone size: few; D gene: .; CDR3 protein: CASSLLGSSEQFF; CDR3 DNA: TGTGCCAGCAGTTTATTGGGTTCGAGTGAGCAGTTCTTC
V gene: TRBV20-1; J gene: TRBJ1-4; clone size: .; D gene: .; CDR3 protein: CSARGHAWGNEKLFF; CDR3 DNA: TGCAGTGCTAGGGGACACGCTTGGGGTAATGAAAAACTGTTTTTT
V gene: TRBV12-3/TRBV12-4; J gene: TRBJ2-3; clone size: many; D gene: TRBD2; CDR3 protein: CASSPRSGITDTQYF; CDR3 DNA: TGTGCCAGCAGTCCCAGGAGCGGGATCACAGATACGCAGTATTTT
V gene: TRBV19; J gene: TRBJ2-7; clone size: .; D gene: .; CDR3 protein: CASSILGNEQYF; CDR3 DNA: TGTGCCAGTAGTATATTGGGAAACGAGCAGTACTTC
V gene: TRBV28; J gene: TRBJ1-5; clone size: few; D gene: .; CDR3 protein: CASSLWVGEGLAQPQHF; CDR3 DNA: TGTGCCAGCAGTTTATGGGTGGGAGAGGGACTGGCTCAGCCCCAGCATTTT
V gene: TRBV12-3/TRBV12-4; J gene: TRBJ2-3; clone size: many; D gene: .; CDR3 protein: CASSSTGLTDTQYF; CDR3 DNA: TGTGCCAGCAGTTCGACAGGTCTGACAGATACGCAGTATTTT
V gene: TRBV27; J gene: TRBJ1-5; clone size: many; D gene: .; CDR3 protein: CASSWGGALNQPQHF; CDR3 DNA: TGTGCCAGCAGTTGGGGGGGTGCCCTCAATCAGCCCCAGCATTTT
V gene: TRBV9; J gene: TRBJ2-1; clone size: .; D gene: TRBD2; CDR3 protein: CASSAPGGWDNEQFF; CDR3 DNA: TGTGCCAGCAGCGCCCCGGGAGGATGGGACAATGAGCAGTTCTTC
V gene: TRBV6-1; J gene: TRBJ2-7; clone size: many; D gene: TRBD2; CDR3 protein: CASRTRGGHGHYEQYF; CDR3 DNA: TGTGCCAGCAGAACACGGGGGGGACATGGCCACTACGAGCAGTACTTC
V gene: TRBV30; J gene: TRBJ1-1; clone size: .; D gene: .; CDR3 protein: CAWSSNMNTEAFF; CDR3 DNA: TGTGCCTGGAGTAGTAACATGAACACTGAAGCTTTCTTT
V gene: TRBV6-1; J gene: TRBJ1-6; clone size: .; D gene: .; CDR3 protein: CASSEGDPNSPLHF; CDR3 DNA: TGTGCCAGCAGTGAAGGTGACCCCAATTCACCCCTCCACTTT
V gene: TRBV14; J gene: TRBJ2-1; clone size: .; D gene: .; CDR3 protein: CASRPLAYNEQFF; CDR3 DNA: TGTGCCAGCAGACCTCTGGCCTACAATGAGCAGTTCTTC
V gene: TRBV28; J gene: TRBJ1-6; clone size: many; D gene: TRBD1; CDR3 protein: CASSPGTGNNSPLHF; CDR3 DNA: TGTGCCAGCAGTCCTGGGACAGGGAATAATTCACCCCTCCACTTT
V gene: TRBV6-1; J gene: TRBJ1-4; clone size: few; D gene: .; CDR3 protein: CASSELPTIGLFF; CDR3 DNA: TGTGCCAGCAGTGAATTGCCAACGATAGGACTGTTTTTT
V gene: TRBV20-1; J gene: TRBJ2-1; clone size: few; D gene: TRBD2; CDR3 protein: CSVTGLAGPSSYNEQFF; CDR3 DNA: TGCAGTGTCACGGGACTAGCGGGTCCAAGCTCCTACAATGAGCAGTTCTTC
V gene: TRBV9; J gene: TRBJ2-3; clone size: many; D gene: TRBD2; CDR3 protein: CASSVSSGSWTDTQYF; CDR3 DNA: TGTGCCAGCAGCGTAAGTAGCGGGAGTTGGACAGATACGCAGTATTTT
V gene: TRBV27; J gene: TRBJ1-3; clone size: many; D gene: TRBD1; CDR3 protein: CASRRTGTRAGNTIYF; CDR3 DNA: TGTGCCAGCAGGAGGACAGGGACAAGGGCTGGAAACACCATATATTTT
V gene: TRBV6-1; J gene: TRBJ1-1; clone size: few; D gene: .; CDR3 protein: CASSESAYTEAFF; CDR3 DNA: TGTGCCAGCAGTGAGTCAGCGTACACTGAAGCTTTCTTT
V gene: TRBV30; J gene: TRBJ2-7; clone size: .; D gene: .; CDR3 protein: CAWSVVTTLTLEQYF; CDR3 DNA: TGTGCCTGGAGTGTTGTGACTACCCTGACGTTGGAGCAGTACTTC
V gene: TRBV28; J gene: TRBJ2-1; clone size: many; D gene: .; CDR3 protein: CASSLIDGYNEQFF; CDR3 DNA: TGTGCCAGCAGTTTGATAGACGGATACAATGAGCAGTTCTTC
V gene: TRBV4-2; J gene: TRBJ1-4; clone size: .; D gene: TRBD1; CDR3 protein: CASSQDGQGFNEKLFF; CDR3 DNA: TGTGCCAGCAGCCAAGATGGACAGGGATTTAATGAAAAACTGTTTTTT
V gene: TRBV5-1; J gene: TRBJ2-1; clone size: few; D gene: TRBD2; CDR3 protein: CASSLALAGAYNEQFF; CDR3 DNA: TGCGCCAGCAGCTTGGCGCTAGCGGGGGCCTACAATGAGCAGTTCTTC
V gene: TRBV14; J gene: TRBJ2-1; clone size: many; D gene: .; CDR3 protein: CASTPLGSYNEQFF; CDR3 DNA: TGTGCCAGCACCCCCCTGGGGTCCTACAATGAGCAGTTCTTC
V gene: TRBV20-1; J gene: TRBJ2-1; clone size: many; D gene: TRBD2; CDR3 protein: CSANRLLGTNNEQFF; CDR3 DNA: TGCAGTGCTAATCGTCTTCTGGGGACTAACAATGAGCAGTTCTTC
V gene: TRBV10-1; J gene: TRBJ2-3; clone size: once; D gene: TRBD1; CDR3 protein: CASSDRDRVTDTQYF; CDR3 DNA: TGCGCCAGCAGTGACCGGGACAGGGTCACAGATACGCAGTATTTT
V gene: TRBV7-6; J gene: TRBJ2-3; clone size: .; D gene: .; CDR3 protein: CASSFKWEATPSTDTQYF; CDR3 DNA: TGTGCCAGCAGCTTTAAGTGGGAGGCCACACCTAGCACAGATACGCAGTATTTT
V gene: TRBV6-2/TRBV6-3; J gene: TRBJ2-7; clone size: many; D gene: TRBD2; CDR3 protein: CASSYSGTSGSPHSYEQYF; CDR3 DNA: TGTGCCAGCAGTTACTCCGGGACTAGCGGGAGTCCCCACTCCTACGAGCAGTACTTC
V gene: TRBV20-1; J gene: TRBJ2-5; clone size: many; D gene: .; CDR3 protein: CSASLRSQETQYF; CDR3 DNA: TGCAGTGCTAGTTTGCGGTCCCAAGAGACCCAGTACTTC
V gene: TRBV20-1; J gene: TRBJ2-7; clone size: many; D gene: TRBD2; CDR3 protein: CSARALAGGPYEQYF; CDR3 DNA: TGCAGTGCCCGGGCGCTAGCGGGAGGGCCCTACGAGCAGTACTTC
V gene: TRBV19; J gene: TRBJ2-2; clone size: .; D gene: .; CDR3 protein: CASSIQNTGGELFF; CDR3 DNA: TGTGCCAGTAGTATACAGAACACTGGCGGGGAGCTGTTTTTT
V gene: TRBV30; J gene: TRBJ2-5; clone size: many; D gene: .; CDR3 protein: CAWSGYKQETQYF; CDR3 DNA: TGTGCCTGGAGTGGGTACAAACAAGAGACCCAGTACTTC
V gene: TRBV28; J gene: TRBJ2-5; clone size: many; D gene: .; CDR3 protein: CASSLPGVKETQYF; CDR3 DNA: TGTGCCAGCAGCTTACCTGGGGTTAAAGAGACCCAGTACTTC
V gene: TRBV20-1; J gene: TRBJ2-1; clone size: many; D gene: .; CDR3 protein: CSATEYLRASYNEQFF; CDR3 DNA: TGCAGTGCTACCGAATACCTCCGAGCCTCCTACAATGAGCAGTTCTTC